This T cell receptor (beta chain) is from a study of T cell responses to AZD1222 COVID-19 vaccine. Of note for this clone: Its matching antigen is unknown.

General study results and limits: Nearly half of the spike-specific TCRs reportedly recognize variant regions that carry no mutations. Sampling captured repertoires only after the peak T cell response. Clonal diversity may have been underestimated, and the donors were mostly white British, with more females than males.

Some clones are missing from TCRdb's copy, which holds only in-frame ones; the method was immunoSEQ multiplex PCR. The sample lists 95,000 to 150,000 clones, 90% occurring once. Germline V gives CDR1 GTSNPN, CDR2 SVGIG (reference sequence). The germline V and J ends were trimmed by 1 base and 3 bases, with 18 bases remaining between them. The CDR3 is 16 residues long. V gene TRBV30 combines with J gene TRBJ1-1, with D perhaps matching TRBD1 (5 bases). This TCR derives from an adult who received the MenACWY meningococcal vaccine as a control. Sample: peripheral blood, taken 28 days after the second dose of the MenACWY control vaccine. The CDR3 nucleotides read TGTGCCTGGAGTGCCCGGATAGCATTGGGGGACACTGAAGCTTTCTTT. Protein sequence: CAWSARIALGDTEAFF.